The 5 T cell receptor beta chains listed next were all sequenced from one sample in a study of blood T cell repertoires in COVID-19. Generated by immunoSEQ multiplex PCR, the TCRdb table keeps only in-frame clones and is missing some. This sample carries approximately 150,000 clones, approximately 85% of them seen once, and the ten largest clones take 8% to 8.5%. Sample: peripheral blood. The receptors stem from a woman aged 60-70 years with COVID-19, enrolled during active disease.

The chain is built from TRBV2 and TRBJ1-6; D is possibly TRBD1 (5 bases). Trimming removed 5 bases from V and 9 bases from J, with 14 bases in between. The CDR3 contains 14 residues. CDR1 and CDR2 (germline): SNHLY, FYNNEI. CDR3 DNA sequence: TGTGCCAGCAGTTGGCGGGACGTCGGTTCACCCCTCCACTTT. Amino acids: CASSWRDVGSPLHF.

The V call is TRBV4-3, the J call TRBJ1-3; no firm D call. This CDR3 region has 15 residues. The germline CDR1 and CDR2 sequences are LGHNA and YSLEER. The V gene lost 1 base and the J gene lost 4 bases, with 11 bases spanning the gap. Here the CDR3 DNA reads TGCGCCAGCAGCCAAGTGTCTGGGCCGGGAAACACCATATATTTT. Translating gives CASSQVSGPGNTIYF.

The CDR3, as DNA: TGCGCCAGCAGCTTAGAGACAGGGACCCAAGAGACCCAGTACTTC. It yields the protein CASSLETGTQETQYF. J is TRBJ2-5 and V is TRBV5-1; TRBD1 matches 7 bases. The CDR3 totals 15 residues. The V segment lost 2 bases and the J segment 1 base; nucleotides outside the gene matches: 5. CDR1 SGHRS and CDR2 YFSETQ come from the germline V gene.

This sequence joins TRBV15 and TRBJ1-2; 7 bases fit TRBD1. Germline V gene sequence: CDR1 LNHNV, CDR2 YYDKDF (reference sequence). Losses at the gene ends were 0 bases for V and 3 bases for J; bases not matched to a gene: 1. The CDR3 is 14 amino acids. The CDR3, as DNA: TGTGCCACCAGCAGAGACAGGGGGGACTATGGCTACACCTTC. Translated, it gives CATSRDRGDYGYTF. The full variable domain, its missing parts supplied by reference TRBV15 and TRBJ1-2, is DAMVIQNPRYQVTQFGKPVTLSCSQTLNHNVMYWYQQKSSQAPKLLFHYYDKDFNNEADTPDNFQSRRPNTSFCFLDIRSPGLGDTAMYLCATSRDRGDYGYTFGSGTRLTVV.

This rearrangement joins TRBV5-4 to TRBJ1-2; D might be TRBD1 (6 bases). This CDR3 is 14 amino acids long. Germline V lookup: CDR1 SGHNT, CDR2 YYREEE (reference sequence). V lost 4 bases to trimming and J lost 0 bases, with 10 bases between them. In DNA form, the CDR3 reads TGTGCCAGCAGCGGCCGGACAGCTAACTATGGCTACACCTTC. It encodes CASSGRTANYGYTF.